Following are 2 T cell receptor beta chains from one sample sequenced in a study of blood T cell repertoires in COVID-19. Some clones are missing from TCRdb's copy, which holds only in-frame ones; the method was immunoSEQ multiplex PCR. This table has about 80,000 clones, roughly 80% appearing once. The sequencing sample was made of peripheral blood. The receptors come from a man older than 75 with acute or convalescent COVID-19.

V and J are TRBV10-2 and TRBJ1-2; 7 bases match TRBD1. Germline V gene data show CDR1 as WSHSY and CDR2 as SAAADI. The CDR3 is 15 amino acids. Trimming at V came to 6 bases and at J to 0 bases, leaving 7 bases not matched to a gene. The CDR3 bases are TGCGCCAGCAGAAAAAACAGGGGTTCTAACTATGGCTACACCTTC. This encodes CASRKNRGSNYGYTF.

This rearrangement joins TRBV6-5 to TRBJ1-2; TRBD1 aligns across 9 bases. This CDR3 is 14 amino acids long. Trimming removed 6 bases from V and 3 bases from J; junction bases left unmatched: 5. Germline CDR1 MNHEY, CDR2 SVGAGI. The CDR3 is CASRTGTGYYGYTF. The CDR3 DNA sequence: TGTGCCAGCAGGACCGGGACAGGGTACTATGGCTACACCTTC.